This T cell receptor (beta chain) was identified in a study of T cells in localized non-small cell lung cancer. The study, taken as a whole, reports: Higher blood T cell density tracked longer overall survival. Uninvolved adjacent lung had the highest recorded T cell clonality, with tumor below it.

As to this clone: Its antigen is as yet unknown.

Data came from immunoSEQ multiplex PCR; TCRdb stores just in-frame clones and leaves some out. The sample holds 30,000 or so clones, around 92% seen once. The specimen was peripheral blood mononuclear cells, collected before any cancer treatment. The receptor comes from a woman aged 40-69 years with stage III lung adenocarcinoma.

In DNA form, the CDR3 reads TGTGCCAGCTCTTCGGACCTGAACACTGAAGCTTTCTTT. It encodes CASSSDLNTEAFF. This chain uses TRBV18 with TRBJ1-1; no clear D gene. This CDR3 is 13 amino acids long. Looked up from germline, CDR1 is KGHSH and CDR2 is LQKENI. V gave up 6 bases and J gave up 0 bases, with 8 bases separating them.